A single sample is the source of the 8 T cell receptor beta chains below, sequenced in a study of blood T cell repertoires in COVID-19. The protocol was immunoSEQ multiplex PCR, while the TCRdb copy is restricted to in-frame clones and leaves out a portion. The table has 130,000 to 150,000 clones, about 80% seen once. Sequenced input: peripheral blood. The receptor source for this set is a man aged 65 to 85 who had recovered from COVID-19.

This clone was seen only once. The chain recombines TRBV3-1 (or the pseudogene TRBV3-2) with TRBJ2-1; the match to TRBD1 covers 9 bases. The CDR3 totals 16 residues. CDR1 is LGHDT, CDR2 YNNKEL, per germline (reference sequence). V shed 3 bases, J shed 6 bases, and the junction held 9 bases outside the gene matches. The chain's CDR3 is CASSQQRGQGSNEQFF. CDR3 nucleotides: TGTGCCAGCAGCCAGCAGCGGGGACAGGGCTCCAATGAGCAGTTCTTC.

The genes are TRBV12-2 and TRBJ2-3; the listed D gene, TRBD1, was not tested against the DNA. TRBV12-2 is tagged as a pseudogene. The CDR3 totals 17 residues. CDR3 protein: CASRLAQGEKREDTQYF. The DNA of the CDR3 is TGTGCAAGTCGCTTAGCGCAGGGGGAGAAGAGAGAAGATACGCAGTATTTT.

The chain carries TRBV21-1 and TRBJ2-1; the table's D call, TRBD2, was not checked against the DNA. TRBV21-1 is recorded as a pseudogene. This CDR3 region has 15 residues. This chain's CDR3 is CASSTLMSSYNEQFF. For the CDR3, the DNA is TGTGCCAGCAGCACATTGATGAGCTCCTACAATGAGCAGTTCTTC.

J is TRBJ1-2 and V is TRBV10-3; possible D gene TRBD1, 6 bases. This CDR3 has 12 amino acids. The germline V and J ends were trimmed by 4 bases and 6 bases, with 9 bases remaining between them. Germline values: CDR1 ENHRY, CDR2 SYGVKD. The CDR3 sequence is CAISGTADGYTF. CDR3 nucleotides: TGTGCCATCAGTGGGACAGCAGATGGCTACACCTTC.

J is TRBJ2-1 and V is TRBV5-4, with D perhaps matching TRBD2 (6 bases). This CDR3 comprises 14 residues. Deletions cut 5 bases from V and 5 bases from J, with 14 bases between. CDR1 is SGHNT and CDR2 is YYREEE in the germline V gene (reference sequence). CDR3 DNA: TGTGCCAGCAGGGCGGGATTAGCGGACAATGAGCAGTTCTTC. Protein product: CASRAGLADNEQFF.

Here the CDR3 DNA reads TGTGCCAGCAGCTTAGAGGGCGTTTTTTACGAGCAGTACTTC. This codes for CASSLEGVFYEQYF. The chain combines TRBV11-2 with TRBJ2-7; D is uncertain. Germline V lookup: CDR1 SGHAT, CDR2 FQNNGV. The CDR3 spans 14 residues. V was trimmed by 0 bases and J by 4 bases, leaving 10 bases between them. Drawing the rest from reference TRBV11-2 and TRBJ2-7, the complete variable domain is EAGVAQSPRYKIIEKRQSVAFWCNPISGHATLYWYQQILGQGPKLLIQFQNNGVVDDSQLPKDRFSAERLKGVDSTLKIQPAKLEDSAVYLCASSLEGVFYEQYFGPGTRLTVT.

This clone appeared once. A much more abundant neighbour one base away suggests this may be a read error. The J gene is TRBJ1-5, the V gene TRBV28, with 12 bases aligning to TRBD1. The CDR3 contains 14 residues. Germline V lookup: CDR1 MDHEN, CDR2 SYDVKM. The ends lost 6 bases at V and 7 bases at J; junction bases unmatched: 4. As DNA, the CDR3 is TGTGCCAGCAGCCACGGGACAGGGGGCCAGCCCCAGCATTTT. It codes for CASSHGTGGQPQHF. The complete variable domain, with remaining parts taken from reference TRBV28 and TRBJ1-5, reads DVKVTQSSRYLVKRTGEKVFLECVQDMDHENMFWYRQDPGLGLRLIYFSYDVKMKEKGDIPEGYSVSREKKERFSLILESASTNQTSMYLCASSHGTGGQPQHFGDGTRLSIL.

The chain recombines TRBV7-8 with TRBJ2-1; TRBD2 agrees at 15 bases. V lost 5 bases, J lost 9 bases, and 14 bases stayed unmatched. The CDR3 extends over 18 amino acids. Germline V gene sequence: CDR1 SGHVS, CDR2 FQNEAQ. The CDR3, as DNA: TGTGCCAGCAGCCCCCGAGCCCCCGGGACTAGCGGGAGGATTGAGCAGTTCTTC. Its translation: CASSPRAPGTSGRIEQFF.